This is a list of T cell receptor beta chains from one sample in a study of beta chain features in type 1 diabetes. Using immunoSEQ multiplex PCR, the repertoire was profiled, and TCRdb retains in-frame clones only, with some absent. The sample has 970,000 or so clones, roughly 16% seen once. The sample comprised naive CD4+ T cells from blood. All receptors come from a young woman in good health. CDR3s include the opening cysteine and the closing phenylalanine or tryptophan. The D gene is left open where the match is weak. Clone size is given for some rows only: seen once, a few or many times, or a class if the clone is expanded.

>-|TRBV2|TRBJ2-2|-
CASSADWGGELFF
TGTGCCAGCAGTGCCGACTGGGGAGGGGAGCTGTTTTTT
>TRBD1|TRBV10-1|TRBJ2-3|few
CASSLDRGAQYF
TGCGCCAGCAGCTTGGACAGGGGGGCGCAGTATTTT
>-|TRBV27|TRBJ1-2|-
CASSLEGSYGYTF
TGTGCCAGCAGTTTAGAGGGGTCCTATGGCTACACCTTC
>-|TRBV6-5|TRBJ2-6|-
CASRDAGSGANVLTF
TGTGCCAGCAGAGATGCAGGGTCTGGGGCCAACGTCCTGACTTTC
>-|TRBV15|TRBJ2-7|few
CATSGFRSSSYEQYF
TGTGCCACCAGCGGATTCAGGAGCAGCTCCTACGAGCAGTACTTC
>TRBD1|TRBV7-2|TRBJ2-3|-
CASSRQGAQGDTQYF
TGTGCCAGCAGCAGACAGGGGGCGCAGGGAGATACGCAGTATTTT
>-|TRBV11-1|TRBJ2-5|few
CASSFGRKQETQYF
TGTGCCAGCAGCTTTGGACGGAAACAAGAGACCCAGTACTTC
>-|TRBV28|TRBJ2-7|-
CASSFRQAYEQYF
TGTGCCAGCAGTTTTCGTCAGGCCTACGAGCAGTACTTC
>-|TRBV7-2|TRBJ2-1|-
CASSLGVSSYNEQFF
TGTGCCAGCAGCTTAGGGGTTAGCTCCTACAATGAGCAGTTCTTC
>-|TRBV5-1|TRBJ2-7|few
CASSSSGHTYEQYF
TGCGCCAGCAGCTCCTCGGGACATACCTACGAGCAGTACTTC
>TRBD1|TRBV27|TRBJ2-7|-
CASRGGQGAYEQYF
TGTGCCAGCAGAGGGGGCCAGGGGGCCTACGAGCAGTACTTC
>-|TRBV7-8|TRBJ2-3|-
CASSLGGRTDTQYF
TGTGCCAGCAGCTTAGGGGGCCGCACAGATACGCAGTATTTT
>-|TRBV11-3|TRBJ2-2|-
CASSPSLTGELFF
TGTGCCAGCAGCCCTAGCCTCACCGGGGAGCTGTTTTTT
>-|TRBV4-1|TRBJ1-2|-
CASSQDYAREYGYTF
TGCGCCAGCAGCCAAGATTATGCACGGGAATATGGCTACACCTTC
>-|TRBV5-6|TRBJ2-7|-
CASSSRGDFYEQYF
TGTGCCAGCAGCTCGAGGGGCGATTTCTACGAGCAGTACTTC
>-|TRBV28|TRBJ2-7|-
CASSLLSEQYF
TGTGCCAGCAGTTTATTGTCCGAGCAGTACTTC